This T cell receptor beta chain was retrieved from a study of T-cell memory formation after mild COVID-19 (dated by TCRdb to about 2021). With respect to the entire study: TCR sequence clusters from the two donors were found to be largely donor specific. Longitudinal TCRalpha and TCRbeta repertoire sequencing tracked T-cell clones expanding and contracting after mild COVID-19 in two donors. Two young, previously healthy adult volunteers made up the cohort, one male and one female. Summary of the overall study and its limitations: SARS-CoV-2 specificity of the second-wave clones peaking on day 37 was not confirmed. Some responding clones were detected in pre-infection memory, which suggested that pre-existing cross-reactive memory T cells had joined the SARS-CoV-2 response. Only a couple of mild cases were covered by the study, and larger cohorts that include severe cases with pre-infection samples were considered necessary. Clones that contracted from day 15 to 85 showed balanced CD4/CD8 phenotypes, whereas a second wave of clones that expanded from day 15 to 37 leaned towards CD4+. Contracting CD4+ clones were located mainly in the CM and EM memory subsets, whereas CD8+ clones were found to be enriched in EMRA.

This clonotype was counted a few times. Its antigen has not been determined. Qualities for individual bases were not recorded, and no much larger clone is one base off. Measured from the cysteine to the phenylalanine, the CDR3 is 17 residues long. The DNA shown is the 51-base CDR3, in frame from base 1. Trimming takes 5 bases off V and 3 bases off J; junction bases not matched to a gene: 11. Based on the germline V gene, the CDR1 and CDR2 sequences are KGHSH and LQKENI. PBMCs were isolated by Ficoll-Paque density gradient centrifugation. These reads were obtained on an Illumina NovaSeq 6000. cDNA libraries for TCRalpha and TCRbeta were prepared by 5'RACE using constant-segment primers, with sample barcodes and unique molecular identifiers added. Trizol reagent was used to extract RNA from every sample. Amplification of the libraries took two PCR steps, and the second step added a second sample barcode plus Illumina TruSeq adapters. The libraries were sequenced on an Illumina NovaSeq using 2 x 150 bp paired-end reads. Concerning the study's data processing: With migec v1.2.7, reads were demultiplexed and then collapsed into UMI-guided consensus sequences. Using mixcr v2.1.11, UMI consensuses were aligned to TRA and TRB V and J templates and then assembled into clonotypes. Clonotypes were classified as expanded or contracted when called significant by both edgeR and NoisET, with noise models trained on biological replicates. edgeR calls used a false discovery rate-adjusted p below 0.01 and a log2 fold-change threshold of 1. As an exploratory analysis of dynamics, PCA with hierarchical clustering was applied to max-normalized trajectories of the 1000 most abundant clonotypes. The CD4 or CD8 phenotype of responding clones was assigned using the separately sequenced CD4+ and CD8+ repertoires. The public reads were run again by TCRdb, first through fastp at Q25 and then through MiXCR, and only productive beta chains were kept. Entries that share a CDR3 protein sequence are merged under the most common genes and DNA. The V and J calls and clone size come from TCRdb's table, not from the authors' own analysis. In all, the sample holds under 85,000 distinct CDR3 sequences, and about 14% of those were seen once. The ten largest clones capture about 33% of the sample.

Sequenced: PBMCs or a T cell subset sorted from them (not recorded which). This TCR was sampled from an adult woman who had mild COVID-19 (a few samples of this study predate the infection). The sample titles of this study are shuffled in the database, so cell type and time point are left out; the donor was told from shared clones. The chain couples TRBV18 to TRBJ2-3, with 10 junctional bases fitting TRBD1. The CDR3 protein: CASSSIRGQGLTDTQYF. The base sequence is TGTGCCAGCTCATCGATCCGGGGACAGGGGTTAACAGATACGCAGTATTTT.